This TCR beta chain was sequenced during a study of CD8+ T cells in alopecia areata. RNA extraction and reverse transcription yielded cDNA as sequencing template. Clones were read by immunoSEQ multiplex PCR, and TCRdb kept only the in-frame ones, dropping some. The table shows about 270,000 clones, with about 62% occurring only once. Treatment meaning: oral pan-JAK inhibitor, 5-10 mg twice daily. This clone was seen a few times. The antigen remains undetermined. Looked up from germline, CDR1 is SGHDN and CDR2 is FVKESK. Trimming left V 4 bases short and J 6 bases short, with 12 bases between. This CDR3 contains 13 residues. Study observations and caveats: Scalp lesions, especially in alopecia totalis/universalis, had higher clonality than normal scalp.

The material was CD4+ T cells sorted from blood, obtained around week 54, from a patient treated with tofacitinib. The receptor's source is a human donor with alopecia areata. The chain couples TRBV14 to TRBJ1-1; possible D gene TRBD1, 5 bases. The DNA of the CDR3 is TGTGCCAGCAGCCTGACCCAGGGAGCTGAAGCTTTCTTT. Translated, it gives CASSLTQGAEAFF.